Listed below are T cell receptor beta chains from one sample, sequenced in a study of blood T cell repertoires in COVID-19. TCRdb keeps only in-frame clones here, not all; method: immunoSEQ multiplex PCR. The table has fewer than 400,000 clones, under 90% seen once. The sample consisted of PBMCs or T cells enriched from blood (not recorded which). These receptors originate from a man aged 55 to 69 who had recovered from COVID-19. The CDR3 runs from the conserved cysteine through the conserved F or W. The D gene is left open where the match is weak. Clone size is stated in some rows and not others, as once, few, many or a class when expanded.

TRBV29-1,-,TRBD2,TRBJ2-7,CSASGRAALEQYF,TGCAGCGCAAGCGGGAGGGCCGCGTTGGAGCAGTACTTC
TRBV19,-,-,TRBJ1-6,CASSINRDYNSPLHF,TGTGCCAGTAGTATAAACAGGGACTATAATTCACCCCTCCACTTT
TRBV10-1,few,TRBD2,TRBJ2-1,CASSRAGGPKSYNEQFF,TGCGCCAGCAGTCGAGCGGGAGGGCCGAAATCCTACAATGAGCAGTTCTTC
TRBV4-3,-,-,TRBJ1-1,CASSPGVNTEAFF,TGCGCCAGCAGCCCGGGTGTGAACACTGAAGCTTTCTTT
TRBV3-1/TRBV3-2,-,-,TRBJ1-5,CASSQGGTNQPQHF,TGTGCCAGCAGCCAAGGGGGCACAAATCAGCCCCAGCATTTT
TRBV10-3,-,TRBD1,TRBJ1-1,CAISGTGVTEAFF,TGTGCCATCAGCGGGACAGGGGTCACTGAAGCTTTCTTT
TRBV6-2/TRBV6-3,-,TRBD1,TRBJ1-5,CASSGPAGGAGQPQHF,TGTGCCAGCAGCGGTCCCGCAGGGGGCGCGGGTCAGCCCCAGCATTTT
TRBV28,few,-,TRBJ1-2,CATNPAGARIYGYTF,TGTGCCACCAACCCAGCAGGGGCCCGTATCTATGGCTACACCTTC
TRBV6-5,-,TRBD1,TRBJ1-3,CASSYAGTGMGNTIYF,TGTGCCAGCAGTTACGCCGGGACAGGGATGGGAAACACCATATATTTT
TRBV10-3,-,TRBD1,TRBJ2-7,CATGQGSYEQYF,TGTGCCACAGGACAGGGGAGCTACGAGCAGTACTTC
TRBV19,-,-,TRBJ2-3,CAGSYGGTTDTQYF,TGTGCCGGGAGTTATGGCGGAACCACAGATACGCAGTATTTT
TRBV18,-,-,TRBJ1-5,CASSAGGAGGNQPQHF,TGTGCCAGCTCCGCGGGGGGGGCCGGGGGCAATCAGCCCCAGCATTTT
TRBV18,-,TRBD1,TRBJ1-2,CASSPYGQGTLYTF,TGTGCCAGCTCACCGTACGGACAGGGGACGCTCTACACCTTC
TRBV5-1,few,TRBD1,TRBJ1-1,CASSLQGTGNTEAFF,TGCGCCAGCAGCTTACAAGGGACAGGGAACACTGAAGCTTTCTTT
TRBV18,-,TRBD1,TRBJ2-2,CASSRQGSTGELFF,TGTGCCAGCTCACGACAGGGAAGCACCGGGGAGCTGTTTTTT
TRBV7-9,-,TRBD2,TRBJ2-1,CASRLADEQFF,TGTGCCAGCAGACTAGCGGATGAGCAGTTCTTC
TRBV20-1,few,-,TRBJ1-5,CSASLQGLGMNQPQHF,TGCAGTGCTAGTCTCCAGGGTCTGGGTATGAATCAGCCCCAGCATTTT
TRBV5-1,-,TRBD1,TRBJ1-5,CASSLATGADQPQHF,TGCGCCAGCAGCTTGGCGACAGGGGCGGATCAGCCCCAGCATTTT
TRBV7-9,-,TRBD2,TRBJ2-7,CASSLGVWTRNAEQYF,TGTGCCAGCAGCTTAGGTGTGTGGACTAGGAACGCCGAGCAGTACTTC
TRBV5-1,-,-,TRBJ1-5,CASSLASGGNQPQHF,TGCGCCAGCAGCTTGGCCTCGGGGGGCAATCAGCCCCAGCATTTT
TRBV13,-,-,TRBJ1-1,CASSLEAGNTEAFF,TGTGCCAGCAGCTTAGAAGCTGGTAACACTGAAGCTTTCTTT
TRBV7-2,-,-,TRBJ2-7,CASSLGRSGYEQYF,TGTGCCAGCAGCTTAGGCAGGTCGGGGTACGAGCAGTACTTC
TRBV5-1,-,TRBD1,TRBJ1-2,CASSLEPAGGYGYTF,TGCGCCAGCAGCTTGGAACCGGCAGGGGGGTACGGCTACACCTTC
TRBV29-1,-,-,TRBJ1-1,CSVEIGVDAAFF,TGCAGCGTTGAAATAGGGGTGGATGCAGCTTTCTTT
TRBV2,-,-,TRBJ1-6,CASSARAWNSPLHF,TGTGCCAGCAGTGCCAGGGCCTGGAATTCACCCCTCCACTTT